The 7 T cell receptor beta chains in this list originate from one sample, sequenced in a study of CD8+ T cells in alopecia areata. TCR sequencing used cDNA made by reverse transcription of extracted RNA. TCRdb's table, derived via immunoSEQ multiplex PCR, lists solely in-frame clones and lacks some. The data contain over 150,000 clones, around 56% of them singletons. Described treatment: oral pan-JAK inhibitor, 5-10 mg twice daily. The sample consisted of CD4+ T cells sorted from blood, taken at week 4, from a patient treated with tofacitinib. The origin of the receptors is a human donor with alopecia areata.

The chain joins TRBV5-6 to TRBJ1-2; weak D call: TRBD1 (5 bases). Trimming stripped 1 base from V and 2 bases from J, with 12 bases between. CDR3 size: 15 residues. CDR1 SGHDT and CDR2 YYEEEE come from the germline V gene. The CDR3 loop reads CASSLPHWDNYGYTF. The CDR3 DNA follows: TGTGCCAGCAGCTTGCCACACTGGGACAACTATGGCTACACCTTC.

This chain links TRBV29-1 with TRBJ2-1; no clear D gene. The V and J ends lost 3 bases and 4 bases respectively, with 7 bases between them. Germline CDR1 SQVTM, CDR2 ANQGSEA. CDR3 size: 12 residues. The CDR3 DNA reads TGCAGCGTTGACGGCCAATACAATGAGCAGTTCTTC. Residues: CSVDGQYNEQFF.

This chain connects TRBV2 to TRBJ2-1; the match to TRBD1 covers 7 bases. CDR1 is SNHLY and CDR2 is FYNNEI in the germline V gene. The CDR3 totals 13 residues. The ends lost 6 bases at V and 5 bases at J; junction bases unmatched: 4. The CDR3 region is CASSLQGNNEQFF. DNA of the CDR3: TGTGCCAGCAGCCTACAGGGGAACAATGAGCAGTTCTTC.

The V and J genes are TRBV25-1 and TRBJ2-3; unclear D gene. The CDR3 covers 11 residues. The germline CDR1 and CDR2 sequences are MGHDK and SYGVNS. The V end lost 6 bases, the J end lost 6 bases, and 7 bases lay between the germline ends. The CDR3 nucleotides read TGTGCCAGCAGCCTAGGGGATACGCAGTATTTT. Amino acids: CASSLGDTQYF.

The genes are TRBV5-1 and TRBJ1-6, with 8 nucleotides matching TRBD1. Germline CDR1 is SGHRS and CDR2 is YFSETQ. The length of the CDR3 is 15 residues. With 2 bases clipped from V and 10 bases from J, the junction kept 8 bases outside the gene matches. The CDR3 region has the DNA TGCGCCAGCAGCTTCTCGGGACAGGAACGATCACCCCTCCACTTT. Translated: CASSFSGQERSPLHF.

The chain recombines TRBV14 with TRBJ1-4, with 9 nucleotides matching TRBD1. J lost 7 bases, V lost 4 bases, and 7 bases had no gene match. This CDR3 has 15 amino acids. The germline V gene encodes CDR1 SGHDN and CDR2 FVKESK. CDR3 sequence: CASSRPGQGREKLFF. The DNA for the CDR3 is TGTGCCAGCAGCCGACCGGGACAGGGTCGTGAAAAACTGTTTTTT.

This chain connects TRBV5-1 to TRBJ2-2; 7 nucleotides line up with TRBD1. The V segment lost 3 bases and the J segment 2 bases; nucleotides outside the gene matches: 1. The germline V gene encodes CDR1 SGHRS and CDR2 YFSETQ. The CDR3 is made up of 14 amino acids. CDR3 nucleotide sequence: TGCGCCAGCAGCTGGGACAGCAACACCGGGGAGCTGTTTTTT. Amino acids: CASSWDSNTGELFF.